This TCR beta chain was sequenced during a study of shared clonotypes between healthy human individuals. Study at large: Per-donor plates numbered three CD4 naive, three CD4 memory, two CD8 naive and one CD8 memory. Study observations and caveats: Compared with memory subsets, naive subsets generally had larger estimated richness.

Regarding this clone: Antigen: not known.

The study enrolled healthy HIV-negative adults without recent acute infections or vaccinations as donors. CDR3 length: 14 amino acids. After removal of 2 bases from V and 4 bases from J, the junction contained 1 base not matched to a gene. Germline V lookup: CDR1 SGHVS, CDR2 FQNEAQ. How the authors handled the data: ImmunoSEQ output held junction-only sequences without quality scores, so filtering differed. The table came from immunoSEQ multiplex PCR; TCRdb's copy has only in-frame clones and leaves some out. The DNA gave D and trimming, while V, J and clone size come from that table. The repertoire holds hundreds of thousands of clones, with 96% as singletons.

The sample comprised memory CD8+ T cells sorted from blood. The subset is: CD45RO+ cells pooled with CCR7-negative TemRA cells. The sequence was obtained from a man aged 25-45 years in good health. The chain joins TRBV7-8 to TRBJ2-2, with 7 positions matching TRBD1. The DNA of the CDR3 is TGTGCCAGCAGCTTAACAGGGGTCACCGGGGAGCTGTTTTTT. Its protein product is CASSLTGVTGELFF.